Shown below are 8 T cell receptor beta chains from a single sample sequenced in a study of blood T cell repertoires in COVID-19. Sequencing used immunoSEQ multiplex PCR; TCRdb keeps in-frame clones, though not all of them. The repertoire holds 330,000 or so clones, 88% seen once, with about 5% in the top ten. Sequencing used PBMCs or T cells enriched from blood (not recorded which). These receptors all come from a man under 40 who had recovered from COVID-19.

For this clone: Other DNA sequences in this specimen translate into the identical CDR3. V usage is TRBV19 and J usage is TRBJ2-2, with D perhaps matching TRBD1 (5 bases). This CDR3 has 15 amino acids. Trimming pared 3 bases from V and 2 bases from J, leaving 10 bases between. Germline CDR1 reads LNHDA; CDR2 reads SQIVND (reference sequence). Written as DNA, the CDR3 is TGTGCCAGTAGTATCGACAGAACCAACACCGGGGAGCTGTTTTTT. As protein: CASSIDRTNTGELFF.

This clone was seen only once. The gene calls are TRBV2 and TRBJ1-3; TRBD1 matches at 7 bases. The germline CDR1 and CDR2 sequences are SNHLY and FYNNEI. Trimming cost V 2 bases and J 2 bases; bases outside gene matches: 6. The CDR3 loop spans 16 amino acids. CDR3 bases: TGTGCCAGCAGTGAATCTGTAACAGGGGCTGGAAACACCATATATTTT. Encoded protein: CASSESVTGAGNTIYF.

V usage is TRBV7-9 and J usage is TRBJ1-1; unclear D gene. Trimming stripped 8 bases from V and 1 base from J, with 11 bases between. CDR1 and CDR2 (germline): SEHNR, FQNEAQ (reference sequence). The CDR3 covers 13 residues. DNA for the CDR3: TGTGCCAGCGGTTTGCAGGAGAACACTGAAGCTTTCTTT. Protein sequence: CASGLQENTEAFF.

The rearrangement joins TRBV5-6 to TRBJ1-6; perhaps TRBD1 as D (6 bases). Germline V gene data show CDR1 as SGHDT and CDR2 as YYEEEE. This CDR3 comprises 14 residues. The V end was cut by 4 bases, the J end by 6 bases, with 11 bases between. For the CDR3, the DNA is TGTGCCAGCAGCCTCGGGACAAGTAATTCACCCCTCCACTTT. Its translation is CASSLGTSNSPLHF.

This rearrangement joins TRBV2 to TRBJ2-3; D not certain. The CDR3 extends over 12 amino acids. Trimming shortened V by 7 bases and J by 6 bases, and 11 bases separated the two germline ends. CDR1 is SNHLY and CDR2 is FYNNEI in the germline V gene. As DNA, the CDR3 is TGTGCCAGCAAAGATAGTCCTGATACGCAGTATTTT. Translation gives CASKDSPDTQYF.

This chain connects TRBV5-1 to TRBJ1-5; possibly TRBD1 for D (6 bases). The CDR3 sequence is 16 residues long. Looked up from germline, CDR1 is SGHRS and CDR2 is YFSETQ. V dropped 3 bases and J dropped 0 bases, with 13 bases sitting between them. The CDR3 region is CASSSGTRFSNQPQHF. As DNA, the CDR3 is TGCGCCAGCAGCTCCGGGACAAGATTTAGCAATCAGCCCCAGCATTTT.

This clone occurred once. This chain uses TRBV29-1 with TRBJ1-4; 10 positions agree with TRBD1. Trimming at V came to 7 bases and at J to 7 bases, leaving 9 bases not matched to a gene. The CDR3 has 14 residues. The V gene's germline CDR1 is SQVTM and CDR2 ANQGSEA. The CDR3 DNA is TGCAGCGCTTTGTCCGGGACAGGGGCTGAAAAACTGTTTTTT. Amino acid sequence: CSALSGTGAEKLFF.

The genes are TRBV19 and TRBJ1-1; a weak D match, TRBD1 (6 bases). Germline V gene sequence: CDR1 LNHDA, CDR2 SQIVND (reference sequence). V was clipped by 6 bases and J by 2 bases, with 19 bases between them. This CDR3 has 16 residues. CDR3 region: CASRVGRGNINTEAFF. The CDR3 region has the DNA TGTGCCAGTAGAGTAGGCAGGGGTAACATAAACACTGAAGCTTTCTTT.